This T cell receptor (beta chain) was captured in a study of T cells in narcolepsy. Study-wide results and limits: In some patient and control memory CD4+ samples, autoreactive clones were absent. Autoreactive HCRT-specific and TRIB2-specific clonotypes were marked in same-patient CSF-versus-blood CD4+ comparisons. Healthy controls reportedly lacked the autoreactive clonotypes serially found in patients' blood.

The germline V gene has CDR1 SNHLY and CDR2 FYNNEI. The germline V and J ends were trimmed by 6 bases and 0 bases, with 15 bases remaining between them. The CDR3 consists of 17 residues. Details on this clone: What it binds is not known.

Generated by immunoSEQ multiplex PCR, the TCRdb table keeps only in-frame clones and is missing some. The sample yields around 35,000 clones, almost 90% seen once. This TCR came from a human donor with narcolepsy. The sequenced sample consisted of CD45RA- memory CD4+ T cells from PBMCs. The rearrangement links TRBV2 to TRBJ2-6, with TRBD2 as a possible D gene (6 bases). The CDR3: CASREHGGSSGANVLTF. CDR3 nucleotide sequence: TGTGCCAGCAGGGAACACGGGGGATCCTCTGGGGCCAACGTCCTGACTTTC.